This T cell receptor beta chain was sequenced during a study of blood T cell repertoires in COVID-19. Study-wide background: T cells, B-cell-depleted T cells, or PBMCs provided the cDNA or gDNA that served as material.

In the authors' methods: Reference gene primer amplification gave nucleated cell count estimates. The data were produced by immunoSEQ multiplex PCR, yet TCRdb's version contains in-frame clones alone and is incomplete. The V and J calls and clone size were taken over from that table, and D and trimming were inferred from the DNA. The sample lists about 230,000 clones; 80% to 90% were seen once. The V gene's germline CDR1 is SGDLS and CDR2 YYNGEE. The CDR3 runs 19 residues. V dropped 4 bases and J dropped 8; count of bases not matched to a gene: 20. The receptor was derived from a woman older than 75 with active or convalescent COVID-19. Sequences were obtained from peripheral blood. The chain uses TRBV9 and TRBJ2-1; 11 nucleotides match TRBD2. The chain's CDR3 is CASSPSPRGLAGGRDEQFF. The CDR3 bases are TGTGCCAGCAGCCCGAGCCCCCGAGGGCTAGCGGGAGGCAGGGATGAGCAGTTCTTC.